One T cell receptor (beta chain) is described in this entry. The antigen is undetermined. These data come from a study of tumor-infiltrating lymphocytes in localized non-small cell lung cancer. At the level of the study: Tumor tissue and non-adjacent uninvolved lung came from each patient. Study-wide results and caveats: Compared with uninvolved lung, tumors showed higher T cell infiltration by TCRbeta sequencing. Different pieces of the same tissue were used for each assay.

TCRdb's copy holds only in-frame clones and misses some; the assay was immunoSEQ multiplex PCR. The sample lists approximately 17,000 clones; 69% were seen once. V lost 3 bases to trimming and J lost 7 bases; unmatched junction nucleotides: 10. The CDR3 covers 16 residues. CDR1 is SGHNT and CDR2 is YYREEE in the germline V gene (reference sequence). The chain recombines TRBV5-4 with TRBJ1-6, with 7 bases identical to TRBD1. Sequencing was done on a sample of lung tumor tissue. This sequence was found in a human donor with non-small cell lung cancer. The CDR3 loop is CASSSPGGLENSPLHF. The CDR3 DNA reads TGTGCCAGCAGCTCGCCAGGGGGACTGGAAAATTCACCCCTCCACTTT.